This TCR beta chain came from a study of Graves' ophthalmopathy and Graves' hyperthyroidism. Germline V CDR1 and CDR2: MNHEY, SVGAGI. V was trimmed by 2 bases and J by 1 base, leaving 15 bases between them. The CDR3 consists of 16 residues. Researchers turned away patients with other autoimmune diseases, uncontrolled infections, pregnancy or lactation. The authors amplified TCR beta CDR3 regions from RNA transcripts. The workflow started with a first-round RT-PCR run with HTBI primers and then moved on to a second-round multiplex PCR. MiXCR, applied by TCRdb to the multiplex PCR reads, yields one record per CDR3 protein. Here the sample spans 150,000 to 200,000 distinct CDR3 sequences, approximately 40% being singletons.

The V gene is TRBV6-5, the J gene TRBJ2-7, with D possibly called TRBD1 or TRBD2 (5 bases each). The sample consisted of peripheral blood. The TCR comes from a man between 25 and 39 years old with Graves' ophthalmopathy. The CDR3 DNA is TGTGCCAGCAGTTACGGCCGGGACGCACAATCCTACGAGCAGTACTTC. Translation: CASSYGRDAQSYEQYF.